The 20 T cell receptor beta chains below come from one sample, sequenced in a study of blood T cell repertoires in COVID-19. Method: immunoSEQ multiplex PCR; TCRdb's copy keeps in-frame clones and lacks some. The table lists approximately 220,000 clones, roughly nine tenths of them singletons. The sequencing input was peripheral blood. These receptors came from a man aged 40-55 years with acute or convalescent COVID-19.

The chain couples TRBV4-1 to TRBJ1-1; 8 bases match TRBD1. The CDR3 length is 20 residues. The germline V gene has CDR1 MGHRA and CDR2 YSYEKL. V was pared by 0 bases and J by 0 bases, with 15 bases of the junction left unmatched. In DNA, the CDR3 is TGCGCCAGCAGCCAAGATTCAGGGCAGGGGGCCGTTTTGGTGAACACTGAAGCTTTCTTT. Translation gives CASSQDSGQGAVLVNTEAFF.

The chain recombines TRBV19 with TRBJ2-1; 9 bases agree with TRBD2. The junction had 11 bases not matched to a gene; V was cut back by 5 bases and J by 6 bases. The CDR3 extends over 16 amino acids. The germline gives CDR1 LNHDA, CDR2 SQIVND (reference sequence). The CDR3 here is CASSLPPSGRSNEQFF. For the CDR3, the DNA is TGTGCCAGTAGTCTCCCGCCCAGCGGGAGGTCCAATGAGCAGTTCTTC.

This clone was recorded once. V gene TRBV5-6 combines with J gene TRBJ1-2; D ambiguous. Trimming pared 0 bases from V and 8 bases from J, leaving 14 bases between. The germline CDR1 and CDR2 sequences are SGHDT and YYEEEE. The CDR3 is 14 residues long. The CDR3: CASSLGLALYGYTF. CDR3 DNA: TGTGCCAGCAGCTTGGGCCTGGCCCTGTACGGCTACACCTTC.

The chain employs TRBV19 and TRBJ1-5; 7 bases align to TRBD1. Losses at the gene ends were 5 bases for V and 11 bases for J; bases not matched to a gene: 21. The CDR3 runs 17 residues. Germline loops: CDR1 LNHDA, CDR2 SQIVND (reference sequence). The CDR3 nucleotides read TGTGCCAGTAGTCCCTGGGGCAGGGGGGATCTTGTCTCGGCCCAGCATTTT. As protein: CASSPWGRGDLVSAQHF.

J is TRBJ2-7 and V is TRBV4-1, with a possible D match to TRBD1 (7 bases). This CDR3 has 14 amino acids. Trimming pared 5 bases from V and 4 bases from J, leaving 15 bases between. Germline CDR1 MGHRA, CDR2 YSYEKL. The CDR3 loop reads CASSYGQGGYEQYF. CDR3 DNA: TGCGCCAGCAGCTACGGGCAGGGGGGATACGAGCAGTACTTC.

This sequence joins TRBV30 and TRBJ2-3, with 7 bases lining up with TRBD2. The CDR3 has 15 residues. In germline, CDR1 is GTSNPN, CDR2 SVGIG (reference sequence). V lost 0 bases and J lost 4; bases outside the gene matches: 7. The chain's CDR3 is CAWSVPGTTPDTQYF. In nucleotides, the CDR3 is TGTGCCTGGAGTGTACCTGGGACTACCCCAGATACGCAGTATTTT. The variable domain in full, completed from reference TRBV30 and TRBJ2-3, reads SQTIHQWPATLVQPVGSPLSLECTVEGTSNPNLYWYRQAAGRGLQLLFYSVGIGQISSEVPQNLSASRPQDRQFILSSKKLLLSDSGFYLCAWSVPGTTPDTQYFGPGTRLTVL.

The chain recombines TRBV11-3 with TRBJ2-1, with TRBD2 as a possible D gene (5 bases). CDR1 and CDR2 from the germline V gene are SGHNT and YENEEA. V dropped 1 base and J dropped 6 bases, with 19 bases sitting between them. CDR3 size: 17 residues. For the CDR3, the DNA is TGTGCCAGCAGCTTAGGATTAGGGAGAGATCCGGCCAATGAGCAGTTCTTC. Its translation is CASSLGLGRDPANEQFF.

The V gene is TRBV19, the J gene TRBJ2-7; 11 bases are a match to TRBD1. Germline-derived CDR1 and CDR2 are LNHDA and SQIVND (reference sequence). After removal of 10 bases from V and 0 bases from J, the junction contained 5 bases not matched to a gene. The CDR3 totals 14 residues. CDR3: CATLDRGHSYEQYF. Here the CDR3 DNA reads TGTGCCACCCTGGACAGGGGGCACTCCTACGAGCAGTACTTC.

V is TRBV6-5 and J is TRBJ2-6; 8 bases map to TRBD1. This CDR3 has 15 residues. Germline V gene data show CDR1 as MNHEY and CDR2 as SVGAGI. Trimming at V came to 7 bases and at J to 4 bases, leaving 6 bases not matched to a gene. In DNA, the CDR3 is TGTGCCAGCACCTTACAGGGGGTCGGGGCCAACGTCCTGACTTTC. It encodes CASTLQGVGANVLTF.

The chain is built from TRBV29-1 and TRBJ2-1; 9 bases are a match to TRBD2. The CDR3 has 16 residues. Trimming removed 1 base from V and 7 bases from J; junction bases left unmatched: 11. Per germline, CDR1 SQVTM and CDR2 ANQGSEA. For the CDR3, the DNA is TGCAGCGTTGAAGGGACCCCGCGGGAGGGGTTAAATGAGCAGTTCTTC. This translates into CSVEGTPREGLNEQFF.

Points on this clone: In the same sample, other DNA sequences code for this CDR3. The V gene is TRBV5-1, the J gene TRBJ2-2; a weak D match, TRBD2 (6 bases). Germline CDR1 reads SGHRS; CDR2 reads YFSETQ. V lost 0 bases, J lost 3 bases, and 9 bases lay in between. This CDR3 comprises 15 residues. Written as DNA, the CDR3 is TGCGCCAGCAGCTTGGCCGGGGGAGACACCGGGGAGCTGTTTTTT. Encoded protein: CASSLAGGDTGELFF.

The V and J genes are TRBV30 and TRBJ2-7; D is ambiguous. V lost 3 bases and J lost 4, with 19 bases in between. CDR1 and CDR2 (germline): GTSNPN, SVGIG (reference sequence). The CDR3 sequence is 15 residues long. The CDR3 region is CAWSRALRGRYEQYF. In DNA, the CDR3 is TGTGCCTGGAGCCGAGCTTTGAGAGGTCGGTACGAGCAGTACTTC.

This clone occurred a few times. The chain couples TRBV18 to TRBJ2-7; D perhaps matches TRBD2 (6 bases). Trimming took 3 bases from V and 5 from J, leaving 17 bases between them. This CDR3 region has 15 residues. Germline CDR1 and CDR2: KGHSH and LQKENI. CDR3 nucleotides: TGTGCCAGCTCACCTGCGGGACTCCCTGGCCACGAGCAGTACTTC. It translates to CASSPAGLPGHEQYF. Full variable domain (remainder filled in from reference TRBV18 and TRBJ2-7): NAGVMQNPRHLVRRRGQEARLRCSPMKGHSHVYWYRQLPEEGLKFMVYLQKENIIDESGMPKERFSAEFPKEGPSILRIQQVVRGDSAAYFCASSPAGLPGHEQYFGPGTRLTVT.

Worth noting for this clone: In the same sample, other DNA sequences code for this CDR3. This rearrangement joins TRBV6-6 to TRBJ1-5; TRBD1 agrees at 7 bases. This CDR3 region has 16 residues. Trimming removed 0 bases from V and 3 bases from J; junction bases left unmatched: 5. Germline-derived CDR1 and CDR2 are MNHNY and SVGAGI (reference sequence). CDR3 sequence: CASSYSGQGDNQPQHF. The CDR3 nucleotides are TGTGCCAGCAGTTACTCGGGGCAGGGGGACAATCAGCCCCAGCATTTT.

The CDR3 is CASSQDETSWNTGELFF. For the CDR3, the DNA is TGTGCCAGCAGCCAAGATGAGACTAGCTGGAACACCGGGGAGCTGTTTTTT. The chain couples TRBV4-2 to TRBJ2-2; 7 bases align to TRBD2. The junction had 5 bases not matched to a gene; V was cut back by 0 bases and J by 1 base. The germline gives CDR1 LGHNA, CDR2 YNFKEQ. The length of the CDR3 is 17 residues.

The rearrangement uses TRBV4-2 and TRBJ2-7, with 7 bases aligning to TRBD1. This CDR3 comprises 15 residues. V lost 4 bases and J lost 0; bases outside the gene matches: 6. CDR1 LGHNA and CDR2 YNFKEQ come from the germline V gene. The CDR3 DNA follows: TGTGCCAGCAGCCGCCAACAGGGGTCCTCCTACGAGCAGTACTTC. It translates to CASSRQQGSSYEQYF.

The chain recombines TRBV5-1 with TRBJ1-1; a weak D match, TRBD1 (6 bases). Trimming stripped 2 bases from V and 8 bases from J, with 13 bases between. Germline values: CDR1 SGHRS, CDR2 YFSETQ. This CDR3 spans 13 amino acids. The CDR3 spells CASSFDRSGEAFF. DNA for the CDR3: TGCGCCAGCAGCTTCGACAGGAGCGGCGAAGCTTTCTTT.

The rearrangement links TRBV9 to TRBJ1-3; the D gene is possibly TRBD1 (5 bases). V lost 4 bases, J lost 3 bases, and 14 bases lay in between. The CDR3 is 15 amino acids. Germline CDR1 is SGDLS and CDR2 is YYNGEE. The CDR3 nucleotides read TGTGCCAGCAGCCTAAACCGGGGGGATGGAAACACCATATATTTT. Its translation: CASSLNRGDGNTIYF.

CDR3 sequence reads: CASSEKEGSSSPLHF. CDR3 in DNA: TGTGCCAGCAGTGAGAAGGAGGGGAGTTCTTCACCCCTCCACTTT. This rearrangement joins TRBV2 to TRBJ1-6; D may be TRBD1 (5 bases). The CDR3 runs 15 residues. CDR1 is SNHLY and CDR2 is FYNNEI in the germline V gene. Trimming shortened V by 3 bases and J by 9 bases, and 15 bases separated the two germline ends. Variable domain in full (rest from reference TRBV2 and TRBJ1-6): EPEVTQTPSHQVTQMGQEVILRCVPISNHLYFYWYRQILGQKVEFLVSFYNNEISEKSEIFDDQFSVERPDGSNFTLKIRSTKLEDSAMYFCASSEKEGSSSPLHFGNGTRLTVT.

The V call is TRBV19, the J call TRBJ1-3; D might be TRBD1 (6 bases). Germline V gene data show CDR1 as LNHDA and CDR2 as SQIVND (reference sequence). This CDR3 is 14 amino acids long. V was trimmed by 5 bases and J by 1 base, leaving 9 bases between them. The CDR3 DNA reads as TGTGCCAGTAGTGCACAGGGTTCTGGAAACACCATATATTTT. Its protein product is CASSAQGSGNTIYF.